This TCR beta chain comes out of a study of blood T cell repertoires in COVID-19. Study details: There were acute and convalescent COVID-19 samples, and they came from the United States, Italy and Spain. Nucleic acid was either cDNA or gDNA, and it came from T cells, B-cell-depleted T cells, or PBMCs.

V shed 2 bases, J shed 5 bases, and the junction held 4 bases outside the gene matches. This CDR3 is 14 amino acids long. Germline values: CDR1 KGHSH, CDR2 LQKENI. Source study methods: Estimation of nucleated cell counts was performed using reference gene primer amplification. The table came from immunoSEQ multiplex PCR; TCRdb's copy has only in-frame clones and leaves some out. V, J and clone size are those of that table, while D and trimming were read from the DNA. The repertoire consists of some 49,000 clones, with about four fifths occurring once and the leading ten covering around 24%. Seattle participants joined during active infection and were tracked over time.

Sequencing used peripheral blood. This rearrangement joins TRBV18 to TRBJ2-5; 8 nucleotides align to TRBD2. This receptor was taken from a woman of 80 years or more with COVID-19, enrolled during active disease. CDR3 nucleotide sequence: TGTGCCAGCTCACCATGGGGGACTAGTGAGACCCAGTACTTC. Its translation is CASSPWGTSETQYF.